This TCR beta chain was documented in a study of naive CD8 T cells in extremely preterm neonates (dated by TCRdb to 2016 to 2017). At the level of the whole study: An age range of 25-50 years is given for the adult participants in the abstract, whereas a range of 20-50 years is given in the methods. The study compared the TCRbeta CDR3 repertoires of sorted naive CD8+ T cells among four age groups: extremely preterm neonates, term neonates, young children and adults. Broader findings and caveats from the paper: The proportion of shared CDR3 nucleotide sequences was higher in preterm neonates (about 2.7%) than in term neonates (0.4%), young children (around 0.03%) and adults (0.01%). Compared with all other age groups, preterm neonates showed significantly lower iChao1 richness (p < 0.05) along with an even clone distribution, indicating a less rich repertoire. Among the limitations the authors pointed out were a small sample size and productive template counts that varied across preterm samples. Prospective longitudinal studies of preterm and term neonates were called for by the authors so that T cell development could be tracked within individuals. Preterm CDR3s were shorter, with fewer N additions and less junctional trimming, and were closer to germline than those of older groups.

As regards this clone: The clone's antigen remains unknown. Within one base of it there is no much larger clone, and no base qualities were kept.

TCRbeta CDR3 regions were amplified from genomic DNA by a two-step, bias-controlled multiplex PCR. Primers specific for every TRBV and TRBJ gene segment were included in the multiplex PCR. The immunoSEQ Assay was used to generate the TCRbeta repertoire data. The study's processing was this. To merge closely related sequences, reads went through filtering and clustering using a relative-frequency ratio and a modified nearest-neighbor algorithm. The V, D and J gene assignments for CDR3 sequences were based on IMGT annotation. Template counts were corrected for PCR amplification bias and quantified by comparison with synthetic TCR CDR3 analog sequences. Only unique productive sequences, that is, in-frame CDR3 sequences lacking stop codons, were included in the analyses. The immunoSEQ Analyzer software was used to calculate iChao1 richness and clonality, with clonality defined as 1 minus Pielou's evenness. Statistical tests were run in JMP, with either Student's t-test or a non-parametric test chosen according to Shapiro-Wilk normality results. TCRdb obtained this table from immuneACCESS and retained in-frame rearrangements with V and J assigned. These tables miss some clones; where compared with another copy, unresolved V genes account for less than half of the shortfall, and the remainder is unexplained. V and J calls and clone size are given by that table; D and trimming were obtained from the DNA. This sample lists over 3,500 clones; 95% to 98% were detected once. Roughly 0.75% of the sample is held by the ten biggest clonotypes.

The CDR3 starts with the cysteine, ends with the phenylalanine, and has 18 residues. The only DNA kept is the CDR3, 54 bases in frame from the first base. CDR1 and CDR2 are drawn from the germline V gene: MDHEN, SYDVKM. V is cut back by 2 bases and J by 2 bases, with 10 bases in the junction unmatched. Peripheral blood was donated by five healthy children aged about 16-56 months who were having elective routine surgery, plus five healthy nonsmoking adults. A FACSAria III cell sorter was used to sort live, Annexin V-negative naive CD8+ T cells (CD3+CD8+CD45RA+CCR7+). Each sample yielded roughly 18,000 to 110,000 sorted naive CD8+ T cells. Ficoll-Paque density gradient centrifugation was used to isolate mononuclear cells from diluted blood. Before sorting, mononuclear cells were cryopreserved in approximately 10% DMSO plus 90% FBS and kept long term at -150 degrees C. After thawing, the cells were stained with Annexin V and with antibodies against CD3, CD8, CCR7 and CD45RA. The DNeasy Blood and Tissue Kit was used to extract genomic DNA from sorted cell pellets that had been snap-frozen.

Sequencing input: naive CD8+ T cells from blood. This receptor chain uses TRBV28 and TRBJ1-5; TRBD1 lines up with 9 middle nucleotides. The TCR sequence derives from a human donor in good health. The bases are TGTGCCAGCAGTTTAGGGGACAGGGTAGGATTTGGCAATCAGCCCCAGCATTTT. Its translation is CASSLGDRVGFGNQPQHF.